These T cell receptor beta chains were read from a single sample in a study of blood T cells in healthy people across ages. TCRdb used MiXCR to reprocess the 5' RACE reads, holding one entry per CDR3 protein. Here the sample spans about 800,000 distinct CDR3 sequences, 20% to 30% being singletons. The same sample was also used in a study of T cells of mothers and their children.

The sample was blood. Receptor source: a boy between 10 and 17 years old in good health. Each CDR3 is given with its conserved first and last residue. The order of the fields is V gene, J gene, clone size, D gene, CDR3 length, CDR3 protein, CDR3 DNA. D genes are given only for firm matches. Only part of the rows carry a size: once, few, many, or a class if the clone is expanded.

V: TRBV2; J: TRBJ2-5; size: NA; D: NA; length: 12; CDR3: CASRAYQETQYF; DNA: TGTGCCAGCAGGGCCTACCAAGAGACCCAGTACTTC
V: TRBV9; J: TRBJ1-2; size: NA; D: TRBD1; length: 15; CDR3: CASSVALPRTGRYTF; DNA: TGTGCCAGCAGCGTAGCTCTCCCACGGACAGGGCGCTACACCTTC
V: TRBV27; J: TRBJ2-2; size: NA; D: NA; length: 12; CDR3: CASSRRPGELFF; DNA: TGTGCCAGCAGCCGGCGACCCGGGGAGCTGTTTTTT
V: TRBV20-1; J: TRBJ1-5; size: few; D: NA; length: 13; CDR3: CSARRAPPQPQHF; DNA: TGCAGTGCTAGACGGGCTCCACCTCAGCCCCAGCATTTT
V: TRBV29-1; J: TRBJ2-1; size: few; D: NA; length: 19; CDR3: CSVEDFGVEVLKSYNEQFF; DNA: TGCAGCGTTGAAGATTTTGGGGTAGAGGTTTTAAAATCCTACAATGAGCAGTTCTTC
V: TRBV13; J: TRBJ1-1; size: NA; D: NA; length: 16; CDR3: CASSLGKSGWNTEAFF; DNA: TGTGCCAGCAGCTTAGGTAAATCGGGTTGGAACACTGAAGCTTTCTTT
V: TRBV28; J: TRBJ2-7; size: NA; D: NA; length: 14; CDR3: CASSQPEGVSEQYF; DNA: TGTGCCAGCAGCCAACCGGAAGGGGTCTCCGAGCAGTACTTC
V: TRBV7-3; J: TRBJ1-3; size: NA; D: NA; length: 15; CDR3: CASSRNGDTGNTIYF; DNA: TGTGCCAGCAGCCGAAACGGGGACACTGGAAACACCATATATTTT
V: TRBV7-2; J: TRBJ2-5; size: NA; D: TRBD2; length: 16; CDR3: CASSLASGGAAETQYF; DNA: TGTGCCAGCAGCTTAGCTAGCGGGGGGGCCGCGGAGACCCAGTACTTC
V: TRBV7-2; J: TRBJ2-1; size: NA; D: NA; length: 16; CDR3: CASSKTGTSYYNEQFF; DNA: TGTGCCAGCAGCAAGACCGGGACTTCGTATTACAATGAGCAGTTCTTC
V: TRBV4-3; J: TRBJ2-2; size: NA; D: TRBD2; length: 17; CDR3: CASSQDGLAGFTGELFF; DNA: TGCGCCAGCAGCCAAGATGGTCTAGCGGGATTCACCGGGGAGCTGTTTTTT
V: TRBV29-1; J: TRBJ1-1; size: NA; D: NA; length: 13; CDR3: CSVEQGRGTEAFF; DNA: TGCAGCGTTGAGCAGGGCAGAGGAACTGAAGCTTTCTTT
V: TRBV7-9; J: TRBJ2-2; size: NA; D: NA; length: 13; CDR3: CASSSPLREELFF; DNA: TGTGCCAGCAGCAGCCCTTTGAGGGAGGAGCTGTTTTTT
V: TRBV13; J: TRBJ1-1; size: once; D: NA; length: 15; CDR3: CASSPHGGRNTEAFF; DNA: TGTGCCAGCAGCCCCCACGGGGGTCGGAACACTGAAGCTTTCTTT
V: TRBV2; J: TRBJ2-1; size: NA; D: NA; length: 15; CDR3: CASSEVGSSYNEQFF; DNA: TGTGCCAGCAGTGAGGTAGGGAGCTCCTACAATGAGCAGTTCTTC
V: TRBV20-1; J: TRBJ2-4; size: NA; D: NA; length: 14; CDR3: CSARDPHGRNIQYF; DNA: TGCAGTGCTCGGGACCCACACGGACGAAACATTCAGTACTTC
V: TRBV6-2/TRBV6-3; J: TRBJ2-7; size: once; D: NA; length: 14; CDR3: CASSVLRSSYEQYF; DNA: TGTGCCAGCAGCGTCTTGCGCTCCTCCTACGAGCAGTACTTC
V: TRBV7-2; J: TRBJ1-2; size: NA; D: TRBD1; length: 16; CDR3: CASSLDRELTNYGYTF; DNA: TGTGCCAGCAGCCTCGACAGGGAGCTAACTAACTATGGCTACACCTTC
V: TRBV3-1; J: TRBJ1-2; size: NA; D: NA; length: 13; CDR3: CASSHWTALGYTF; DNA: TGTGCCAGCAGCCACTGGACAGCGCTGGGCTACACCTTC
V: TRBV6-6; J: TRBJ2-3; size: NA; D: NA; length: 12; CDR3: CASSYGREEQYF; DNA: TGTGCCAGCAGTTACGGCAGGGAGGAGCAGTATTTT
V: TRBV6-1; J: TRBJ1-1; size: NA; D: NA; length: 13; CDR3: CASSAVKNTEAFF; DNA: TGTGCCAGCAGCGCTGTCAAGAACACTGAAGCTTTCTTT
V: TRBV5-1; J: TRBJ1-1; size: NA; D: NA; length: 14; CDR3: CASSPGVGATEAFF; DNA: TGCGCCAGCAGCCCTGGAGTAGGGGCCACTGAAGCTTTCTTT
V: TRBV20-1; J: TRBJ2-7; size: few; D: TRBD1; length: 13; CDR3: CSAGTGGPYEQYF; DNA: TGCAGTGCTGGGACAGGGGGCCCCTACGAGCAGTACTTC
V: TRBV27; J: TRBJ2-1; size: NA; D: NA; length: 14; CDR3: CASSLYGRSNEQFF; DNA: TGTGCCAGCAGTTTATATGGTCGTAGCAATGAGCAGTTCTTC